The 29 T cell receptor beta chains presented below share a single source sample, sequenced in a study of blood T cell repertoires in COVID-19. Clones were sequenced by immunoSEQ multiplex PCR, and TCRdb holds only the in-frame ones, with some missing. The sample has 300,000 to 450,000 clones; around 87% are singletons. Material: PBMCs or T cells enriched from blood (not recorded which). The origin of the receptors is a man aged 18 to 29 who had recovered from COVID-19.

This sequence joins TRBV5-6 and TRBJ1-2, with D possibly matching TRBD1 (6 bases). Between the trimmed V and J ends, which lost 3 bases and 8 bases, there was a span of 14 bases. The CDR3 has 13 residues. Germline lookup yields CDR1 SGHDT and CDR2 YYEEEE. CDR3: CASSYPGQSGYTF. The CDR3 nucleotides are TGTGCCAGCAGCTACCCAGGACAGAGCGGCTACACCTTC.

J is TRBJ1-5 and V is TRBV12-3 or TRBV12-4; no firm D call. Trimming left V 6 bases short and J 11 bases short, with 11 bases between. The CDR3 is made up of 11 amino acids. CDR3 nucleotides: TGTGCCAGCAGACCAACCGGGACCCAGCATTTT. Translated: CASRPTGTQHF.

The chain is built from TRBV7-9 and TRBJ2-7, with TRBD1 matching over 7 bases. This CDR3 spans 15 amino acids. CDR1 and CDR2 from the germline V gene are SEHNR and FQNEAQ (reference sequence). The V segment lost 3 bases and the J segment 6 bases; nucleotides outside the gene matches: 11. The CDR3 bases are TGTGCCAGCAGCTTGCAGGGGACACAGGGGAGCGAGCAGTACTTC. Protein: CASSLQGTQGSEQYF. The variable domain in full, completed from reference TRBV7-9 and TRBJ2-7, reads DTGVSQNPRHKITKRGQNVTFRCDPISEHNRLYWYRQTLGQGPEFLTYFQNEAQLEKSRLLSDRFSAERPKGSFSTLEIQRTEQGDSAMYLCASSLQGTQGSEQYFGPGTRLTVT.

Remarks on this clone: Within the sample, other DNA sequences also encode this same CDR3. The V and J genes are TRBV24-1 and TRBJ2-2; D may be TRBD1 (7 bases). V gave up 6 bases and J gave up 5 bases, with 12 bases separating them. CDR3 size: 14 residues. Germline V lookup: CDR1 KGHDR, CDR2 SFDVKD. The CDR3 DNA follows: TGTGCCACCAGTCGACAGGGAGGAACCGGGGAGCTGTTTTTT. Translation gives CATSRQGGTGELFF.

This chain connects TRBV6-5 to TRBJ1-6, with a possible D match to TRBD1 (5 bases). There are 16 residues in the CDR3. The V end was cut by 0 bases, the J end by 7 bases, with 13 bases between. The V gene's germline CDR1 is MNHEY and CDR2 SVGAGI. This CDR3 reads CASSYSWESGNSPLHF. The CDR3, as DNA: TGTGCCAGCAGTTACTCCTGGGAATCAGGGAATTCACCCCTCCACTTT.

The J gene is TRBJ2-7, the V gene TRBV6-5, with 9 bases lining up with TRBD2. Germline V CDR1 and CDR2: MNHEY, SVGAGI. The CDR3 is made up of 15 amino acids. After removal of 0 bases from V and 2 bases from J, the junction contained 2 bases not matched to a gene. The CDR3 protein is CASSYSTSGAYEQYF. The CDR3 DNA sequence: TGTGCCAGCAGTTACTCGACTAGCGGCGCCTACGAGCAGTACTTC.

The chain uses TRBV7-9 and TRBJ2-6; a weak D match, TRBD2 (5 bases). Trimming stripped 5 bases from V and 4 bases from J, with 12 bases between. Germline assignment: CDR1 SEHNR and CDR2 FQNEAQ (reference sequence). This CDR3 contains 15 residues. CDR3 nucleotide sequence: TGTGCCAGCAGCCCCGGAGGCCTCGGGGCCAACGTCCTGACTTTC. Its translation: CASSPGGLGANVLTF.

The chain links TRBV3-1 (or the pseudogene TRBV3-2) to TRBJ1-2, with a tentative D call TRBD1 (6 bases). The germline V gene encodes CDR1 LGHDT and CDR2 YNNKEL (reference sequence). This CDR3 is built from 13 residues. Trimming pared 4 bases from V and 7 bases from J, leaving 13 bases between. The CDR3 loop reads CASSLARDTGYTF. The CDR3 DNA reads as TGTGCCAGCAGCCTCGCCCGGGACACTGGCTACACCTTC.

The genes are TRBV7-9 and TRBJ1-1; TRBD1 agrees at 7 bases. CDR3 length: 15 amino acids. Germline values: CDR1 SEHNR, CDR2 FQNEAQ (reference sequence). V trimming: 3 bases; J trimming: 3 bases; junction bases outside the gene matches: 7. The CDR3 sequence: CASSFDWTGYTEAFF. As DNA, the CDR3 is TGTGCCAGCAGCTTTGATTGGACAGGCTACACTGAAGCTTTCTTT.

This sequence joins TRBV3-1 (or the pseudogene TRBV3-2) and TRBJ2-5; D is unresolved. The CDR3 is 13 residues long. Germline V CDR1 and CDR2: LGHDT, YNNKEL (reference sequence). Trimming left V 0 bases short and J 5 bases short, with 7 bases between. The CDR3 coding sequence is TGTGCCAGCAGCCAAGATCATCGGGAGACCCAGTACTTC. It codes for CASSQDHRETQYF.

The chain is built from TRBV6-5 and TRBJ1-6; D possibly corresponds to TRBD1 (5 bases). V was shortened by 6 bases and J by 8 bases, with 14 bases between the two germline ends. The CDR3 runs to 14 residues. Germline CDR1 and CDR2: MNHEY and SVGAGI. CDR3 in amino acids: CASREGRVDSPLHF. For the CDR3, the DNA is TGTGCCAGCAGAGAGGGGAGGGTGGATTCACCCCTCCACTTT.

This clone was recorded only once. The chain recombines TRBV12-5 with TRBJ2-5, with 13 bases matching TRBD2. Germline CDR1 LGHNT, CDR2 FRNRAP. The junction had 4 bases not matched to a gene; V was cut back by 1 base and J by 5 bases. The CDR3 has 16 residues. The CDR3 DNA sequence: TGTGCTAGTGGTTTGGGGAGGACTAGCGGGAGTGAGACCCAGTACTTC. Translated, it gives CASGLGRTSGSETQYF. Full variable domain (rest looked up from reference TRBV12-5 and TRBJ2-5): DARVTQTPRHKVTEMGQEVTMRCQPILGHNTVFWYRQTMMQGLELLAYFRNRAPLDDSGMPKDRFSAEMPDATLATLKIQPSEPRDSAVYFCASGLGRTSGSETQYFGPGTRLLVL.

The genes are TRBV19 and TRBJ2-1; D might be TRBD2 (6 bases). V gave up 3 bases and J gave up 4 bases, with 10 bases separating them. This CDR3 is built from 14 residues. The germline V gene has CDR1 LNHDA and CDR2 SQIVND (reference sequence). CDR3 amino acids: CASSILAPYNEQFF. The CDR3 DNA sequence: TGTGCCAGTAGTATCCTAGCGCCTTACAATGAGCAGTTCTTC.

The chain has TRBV5-1 and TRBJ1-1; D is perhaps TRBD1 (6 bases). V was clipped by 5 bases and J by 1 base, with 21 bases between them. Germline lookup yields CDR1 SGHRS and CDR2 YFSETQ. The length of the CDR3 is 17 residues. CDR3 in DNA: TGCGCCAGCAGGCGGGGGGCAGGGGTCCTTCAGAACACTGAAGCTTTCTTT. It codes for CASRRGAGVLQNTEAFF. The full variable domain, with the rest looked up from reference TRBV5-1 and TRBJ1-1, is KAGVTQTPRYLIKTRGQQVTLSCSPISGHRSVSWYQQTPGQGLQFLFEYFSETQRNKGNFPGRFSGRQFSNSRSEMNVSTLELGDSALYLCASRRGAGVLQNTEAFFGQGTRLTVV.

The rearrangement uses TRBV5-1 and TRBJ2-1, with TRBD2 matching 8 bases. The CDR3 is made up of 15 amino acids. V shed 4 bases and J 8 bases; nucleotides not matched to a gene: 11. In germline, CDR1 is SGHRS, CDR2 YFSETQ. The CDR3 bases are TGCGCCAGCAGCCCTCGAGCGGGGGTCTTCTATGAGCAGTTCTTC. Translated, it gives CASSPRAGVFYEQFF.

DNA of the CDR3: TGTGCCAGCTCGGGAGAAGGCTCCTACGAGCAGTACTTC. As protein: CASSGEGSYEQYF. The V and J genes are TRBV7-9 and TRBJ2-7, with D perhaps TRBD2 (6 bases). The V gene's germline CDR1 is SEHNR and CDR2 FQNEAQ (reference sequence). Trimming took 8 bases from V and 0 from J, leaving 11 bases between them. The CDR3 totals 13 residues.

The chain couples TRBV10-3 to TRBJ2-1, with 10 bases aligning to TRBD1. The length of the CDR3 is 13 residues. V lost 10 bases to trimming and J lost 9 bases; unmatched junction nucleotides: 9. Germline CDR1 reads ENHRY; CDR2 reads SYGVKD. For the CDR3, the DNA is TGTGCCACCCTGGGACAGGGGTATAGTGAGCAGTTCTTC. Translation: CATLGQGYSEQFF.

In nucleotides, the CDR3 is TGTGCAGTGGGAGACAATGAGCAGTTCTTC. It yields the protein CAVGDNEQFF. J is TRBJ2-1 and V is TRBV2, with a tentative D call TRBD2 (5 bases). Per germline, CDR1 SNHLY and CDR2 FYNNEI. The CDR3 has 10 residues.

The V gene is TRBV18, the J gene TRBJ2-7, with D tentatively TRBD2 (6 bases). V lost 6 bases to trimming and J lost 6 bases, with 15 bases between them. This CDR3 spans 13 amino acids. Germline V CDR1 and CDR2: KGHSH, LQKENI. CDR3 coding DNA: TGTGCCAGCTCCCGGGAGAATCTGGGCGAGCAGTACTTC. It translates to CASSRENLGEQYF.

The chain links TRBV6-5 to TRBJ1-6, with TRBD1 matching 10 bases. The CDR3 length is 16 residues. V lost 2 bases to trimming and J lost 7 bases; unmatched junction nucleotides: 5. From germline, CDR1 is MNHEY and CDR2 SVGAGI. The CDR3 sequence is CASSYPRDRGNSPLHF. CDR3 DNA sequence: TGTGCCAGCAGTTACCCCCGGGACAGGGGAAATTCACCCCTCCACTTT.

This sequence joins TRBV5-1 and TRBJ1-1, with TRBD1 as a possible D gene (6 bases). From germline, CDR1 is SGHRS and CDR2 YFSETQ. Trimming took off 6 bases at V and 3 bases at J, with 15 bases between the two ends. CDR3 length: 14 residues. CDR3 nucleotides: TGCGCCAGCACCCTTAAGGGGGGGCACACTGAAGCTTTCTTT. Translating it yields CASTLKGGHTEAFF. The full variable domain, its missing parts supplied by reference TRBV5-1 and TRBJ1-1, is KAGVTQTPRYLIKTRGQQVTLSCSPISGHRSVSWYQQTPGQGLQFLFEYFSETQRNKGNFPGRFSGRQFSNSRSEMNVSTLELGDSALYLCASTLKGGHTEAFFGQGTRLTVV.

V gene TRBV12-3 or TRBV12-4 combines with J gene TRBJ2-1; D is unclear. The CDR3 is 12 residues long. The germline V and J ends were trimmed by 5 bases and 10 bases, with 12 bases remaining between them. The CDR3 bases are TGTGCCAGCAGTACCTCTTTGAGAGAGCAGTTCTTC. It codes for CASSTSLREQFF.

The rearrangement joins TRBV18 to TRBJ2-3, with D possibly TRBD2 on 5 matching bases. Germline V gives CDR1 KGHSH, CDR2 LQKENI. The CDR3 is 14 amino acids. V shed 6 bases and J shed 3 bases, with 13 bases lying between them. The CDR3 sequence is CASSLTGITDTQYF. The DNA of the CDR3 is TGTGCCAGCTCCTTGACGGGGATTACAGATACGCAGTATTTT.

The chain couples TRBV21-1 to TRBJ2-3; TRBD1, as called in the table, went unchecked against the DNA. TRBV21-1 has pseudogene status. The CDR3 extends over 15 amino acids. The CDR3 reads CATEDSLYSTDTQYF. DNA of the CDR3: TGTGCCACTGAAGACAGCCTCTATAGCACAGATACGCAGTATTTT.

The V gene is TRBV5-1, the J gene TRBJ1-3; weak D call: TRBD1 (6 bases). The CDR3 sequence is 15 residues long. V was shortened by 4 bases and J by 0 bases, with 11 bases between the two germline ends. Germline CDR1 SGHRS, CDR2 YFSETQ. The DNA of the CDR3 is TGCGCCAGCAGCGCCCAGGGGCACTCTGGAAACACCATATATTTT. Translated: CASSAQGHSGNTIYF.

The chain is built from TRBV28 and TRBJ2-3; 10 bases agree with TRBD2. Germline CDR1 is MDHEN and CDR2 is SYDVKM. The CDR3 extends over 14 amino acids. The ends lost 6 bases at V and 5 bases at J; junction bases unmatched: 5. Written as DNA, the CDR3 is TGTGCCAGCAGAACCCCTAGCGGGAGAGATACGCAGTATTTT. It yields the protein CASRTPSGRDTQYF.

In this sample, this clone turned up once. This chain connects TRBV7-2 to TRBJ1-2; 9 nucleotides line up with TRBD1. The germline V gene has CDR1 SGHTA and CDR2 FQGNSA. V dropped 5 bases and J dropped 4; count of bases not matched to a gene: 14. The CDR3 contains 17 residues. For the CDR3, the DNA is TGTGCCAGCAGCGCCCAACAGGGGGCCTTTCACGTCTATGGCTACACCTTC. Its protein product is CASSAQQGAFHVYGYTF.

The rearrangement uses TRBV3-1 (or the pseudogene TRBV3-2) and TRBJ1-2, with 8 bases identical to TRBD1. Germline lookup yields CDR1 LGHDT and CDR2 YNNKEL (reference sequence). The CDR3 extends over 16 amino acids. V shed 1 base, J shed 4 bases, and the junction held 8 bases outside the gene matches. Written as DNA, the CDR3 is TGTGCCAGCAGCCAAGGGGGGCAGGGGGCACTCTATGGCTACACCTTC. Its protein is CASSQGGQGALYGYTF.

The chain couples TRBV27 to TRBJ2-3, with a possible D match to TRBD2 (6 bases). CDR3 length: 18 amino acids. In germline, CDR1 is MNHEY, CDR2 SMNVEV (reference sequence). V gave up 6 bases and J gave up 2 bases, with 24 bases separating them. Here the CDR3 reads CASSYVGAAGPNTDTQYF. As DNA, the CDR3 is TGTGCCAGCAGCTACGTAGGGGCGGCGGGACCCAACACAGATACGCAGTATTTT.